This paragraph reports one T cell receptor (beta chain). Germline lookup yields CDR1 SGHRS and CDR2 YFSETQ. CDR3 size: 15 residues. Trimming cost V 5 bases and J 10 bases, with 19 bases left between them. The entry originates in a study of T cell changes during pregnancy in multiple sclerosis. The assay was immunoSEQ multiplex PCR, and TCRdb's table has in-frame clones only and misses some. This sample has about 29,000 clones; about 91% occur once, and the top ten carry about 6.8%. This specimen consisted of CD8+ T cells from peripheral blood mononuclear cells, obtained after pregnancy. The V call is TRBV5-1, the J call TRBJ1-6; tentatively, D is TRBD1 (5 bases). This TCR came from a female donor with multiple sclerosis, enrolled in a pregnancy study. CDR3 nucleotides: TGCGCCAGCAGAATGGAAGGTTCAGGGATGTCACCCCTCCACTTT. It codes for CASRMEGSGMSPLHF.